This T cell receptor beta chain was obtained from a study of OX40 agonist ivuxolimab in advanced cancers. As regards this clone: Its antigen is undetermined.

Clones were read by immunoSEQ multiplex PCR, and TCRdb kept only the in-frame ones, dropping some. The sample includes roughly 80,000 clones, roughly four fifths seen only once; the top ten take around 7%. Looked up from germline, CDR1 is LNHDA and CDR2 is SQIVND (reference sequence). Trimming took 8 bases from V and 5 from J, leaving 15 bases between them. The CDR3 is 13 residues long. Study results and limitations: Averaged across samples, CD8+ T cells carried more expanded clones than CD4+ did.

The receptor comes from an adult with an advanced solid tumor such as melanoma, head and neck, liver or kidney cancer. This specimen was CD4+ or CD8+ T cells sorted from blood, taken in a trial of the OX40 agonist ivuxolimab. The chain combines TRBV19 with TRBJ1-1; D is ambiguous. DNA for the CDR3: TGTGCCAGTGCGGCGGGAGGTCTTACTGAAGCTTTCTTT. It is translated as CASAAGGLTEAFF.